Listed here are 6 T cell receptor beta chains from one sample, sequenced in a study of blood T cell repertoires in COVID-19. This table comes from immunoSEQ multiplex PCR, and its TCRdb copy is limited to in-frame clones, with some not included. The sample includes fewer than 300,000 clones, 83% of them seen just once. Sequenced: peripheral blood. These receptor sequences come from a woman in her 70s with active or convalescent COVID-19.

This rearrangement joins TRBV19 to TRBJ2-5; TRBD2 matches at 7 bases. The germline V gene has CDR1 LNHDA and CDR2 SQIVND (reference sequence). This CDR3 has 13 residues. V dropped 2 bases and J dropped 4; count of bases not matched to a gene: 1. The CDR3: CASSIWGGETQYF. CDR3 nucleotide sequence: TGTGCCAGTAGTATATGGGGGGGAGAGACCCAGTACTTC.

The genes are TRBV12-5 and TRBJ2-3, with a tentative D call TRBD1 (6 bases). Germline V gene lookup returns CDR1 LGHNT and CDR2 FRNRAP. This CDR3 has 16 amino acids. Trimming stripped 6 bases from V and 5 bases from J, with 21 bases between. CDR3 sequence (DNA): TGTGCTAGTGGGATCCCTAGACAGGCAGGACGAGATACGCAGTATTTT. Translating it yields CASGIPRQAGRDTQYF.

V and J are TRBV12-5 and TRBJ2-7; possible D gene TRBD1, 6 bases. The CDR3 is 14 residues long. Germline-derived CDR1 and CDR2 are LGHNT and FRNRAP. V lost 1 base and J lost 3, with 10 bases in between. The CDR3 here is CASGLGRGDYEQYF. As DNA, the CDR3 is TGTGCTAGTGGTTTGGGCAGGGGCGACTACGAGCAGTACTTC.

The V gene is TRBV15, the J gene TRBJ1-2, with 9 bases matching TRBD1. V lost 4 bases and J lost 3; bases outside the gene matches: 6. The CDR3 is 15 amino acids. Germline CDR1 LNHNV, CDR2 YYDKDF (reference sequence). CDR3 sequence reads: CATSIQQGADYGYTF. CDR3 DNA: TGTGCCACCAGCATCCAACAGGGGGCGGACTATGGCTACACCTTC.

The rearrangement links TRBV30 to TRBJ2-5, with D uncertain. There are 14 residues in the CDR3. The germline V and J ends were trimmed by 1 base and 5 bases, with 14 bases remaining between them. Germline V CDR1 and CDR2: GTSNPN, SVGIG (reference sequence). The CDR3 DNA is TGTGCCTGGAGTGGGAGAAGGCAGTGGGAGACCCAGTACTTC. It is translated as CAWSGRRQWETQYF. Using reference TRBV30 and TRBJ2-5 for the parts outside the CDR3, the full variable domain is SQTIHQWPATLVQPVGSPLSLECTVEGTSNPNLYWYRQAAGRGLQLLFYSVGIGQISSEVPQNLSASRPQDRQFILSSKKLLLSDSGFYLCAWSGRRQWETQYFGPGTRLLVL.

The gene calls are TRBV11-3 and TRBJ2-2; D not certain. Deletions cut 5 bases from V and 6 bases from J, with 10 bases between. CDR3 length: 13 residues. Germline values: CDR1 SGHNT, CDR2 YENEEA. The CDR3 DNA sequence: TGTGCCAGCAGCGCGAGGCTGGCCGGGGAGCTGTTTTTT. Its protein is CASSARLAGELFF.